These 28 T cell receptor beta chains originate from one sample sequenced in a study of beta chain features in type 1 diabetes (dated by TCRdb to the late 2010s). No antigens are known for them. Library creation used the immunoSEQ multiplex PCR assay. The entire amount of isolated RNA was reverse transcribed using the High Capacity cDNA Reverse Transcription Kit, so the sequenced TCRB transcripts were expressed ones. Drawn from immuneACCESS, this table holds only the in-frame rearrangements with V and J called that TCRdb kept. Clones are partly lost; checked studies trace under half to an unresolved V gene and leave the rest unexplained. The table for this sample lists around 150,000 clones; roughly 65% of them were counted only once. The ten biggest clones cover roughly 0.092% of the sample. Summary of the overall study and its limitations: In all four CD4+ subsets, TCRB CDR3 length was moderately but significantly shorter in type 1 diabetes patients.

Sequenced material: naive CD4+ T cells from blood. According to the study, the label for this sample's cell subset or site signals: true naive CD4+ T cells. The receptors were sampled from a man younger than 45 with type 1 diabetes.

The V and J genes are TRBV9 and TRBJ2-2; D possibly corresponds to TRBD2 (6 bases). The germline CDR1 and CDR2 sequences are SGDLS and YYNGEE. Trimming cost V 2 bases and J 6 bases, with 11 bases left between them. The CDR3 extends over 14 amino acids. CDR3 bases: TGTGCCAGCAGCGTCCAGGGAGGTTCCGGGGAGCTGTTTTTT. Its translation is CASSVQGGSGELFF.

V usage is TRBV5-4 and J usage is TRBJ2-7; D might be TRBD1 (8 bases). Germline CDR1 SGHNT, CDR2 YYREEE (reference sequence). The V end was cut by 4 bases, the J end by 0 bases, with 14 bases between. The CDR3 runs to 15 residues. This CDR3 is CASSMDRDYSYEQYF. CDR3 bases: TGTGCCAGCAGCATGGACAGGGACTACTCCTACGAGCAGTACTTC.

The J gene is TRBJ2-1, the V gene TRBV10-3; 8 positions agree with TRBD1. V trimming: 7 bases; J trimming: 5 bases; junction bases outside the gene matches: 13. Germline V CDR1 and CDR2: ENHRY, SYGVKD. This CDR3 region has 16 residues. The DNA for the CDR3 is TGTGCCATCAAGATACGAGGCCAGGGGGCCCACAATGAGCAGTTCTTC. Encoded protein: CAIKIRGQGAHNEQFF.

V gene TRBV7-9 combines with J gene TRBJ2-7; D is unclear. The germline CDR1 and CDR2 sequences are SEHNR and FQNEAQ (reference sequence). V was pared by 1 base and J by 12 bases, with 10 bases between. This CDR3 region has 11 residues. CDR3 nucleotides: TGTGCCAGCAGCTTAGGGGCAGCCCCGTACTTC. This translates into CASSLGAAPYF.

The chain recombines TRBV30 with TRBJ2-7; 7 bases agree with TRBD1. The junction had 9 bases not matched to a gene; V was cut back by 4 bases and J by 6 bases. This CDR3 contains 13 residues. CDR1 and CDR2 from the germline V gene are GTSNPN and SVGIG (reference sequence). CDR3 DNA: TGTGCCTGGACCCCGTACAGGGGTGGCGAGCAGTACTTC. This codes for CAWTPYRGGEQYF.

As for this clone: Other DNA sequences in the same sample also yield this CDR3. The chain joins TRBV7-2 to TRBJ2-7, with no clear D. The V end lost 1 base, the J end lost 2 bases, and 12 bases lay between the germline ends. The germline gives CDR1 SGHTA, CDR2 FQGNSA. CDR3 length equals 15 residues. CDR3: CASSLGARSAYEQYF. DNA for the CDR3: TGTGCCAGCAGCTTAGGGGCACGCTCGGCCTACGAGCAGTACTTC.

The J gene is TRBJ2-4, the V gene TRBV7-2; D ambiguous. The V and J ends lost 0 bases and 4 bases respectively, with 4 bases between them. CDR3 length: 13 amino acids. CDR1 and CDR2 (germline): SGHTA, FQGNSA. The CDR3 DNA follows: TGTGCCAGCAGCTTAGCGGGGAAAAACATTCAGTACTTC. As protein: CASSLAGKNIQYF.

V gene TRBV7-2 combines with J gene TRBJ2-2; D remains unclear. The CDR3 runs to 15 residues. V lost 6 bases, J lost 7 bases, and 18 bases lay in between. From germline, CDR1 is SGHTA and CDR2 FQGNSA. The chain's CDR3 is CASSPRSGFVGELFF. The CDR3 region has the DNA TGTGCCAGCAGTCCGAGATCCGGTTTTGTCGGGGAGCTGTTTTTT.

The chain couples TRBV30 to TRBJ2-3; 11 nucleotides match TRBD2. Unmatched junction bases numbered 5, after V lost 2 bases and J lost 4 bases. Germline CDR1 and CDR2: GTSNPN and SVGIG (reference sequence). The CDR3 extends over 15 amino acids. CDR3 coding DNA: TGTGCCTGGAGTAGTAGCGGGGGGGCCGCAGATACGCAGTATTTT. Amino acids: CAWSSSGGAADTQYF.

The chain has TRBV29-1 and TRBJ2-5; D unclear. This CDR3 is built from 14 residues. The V gene lost 4 bases and the J gene lost 4 bases, with 16 bases spanning the gap. From germline, CDR1 is SQVTM and CDR2 ANQGSEA. CDR3 protein: CSVVIPPVGETQYF. The CDR3 region has the DNA TGCAGCGTTGTCATCCCACCCGTGGGAGAGACCCAGTACTTC.

This rearrangement joins TRBV29-1 to TRBJ1-1; no firm D call. The CDR3 loop spans 13 amino acids. CDR1 SQVTM and CDR2 ANQGSEA come from the germline V gene. V was cut by 4 bases and J by 3 bases, with 12 bases left in between. CDR3 bases: TGCAGCGTTGTGGTGCACCTCGACACTGAAGCTTTCTTT. This codes for CSVVVHLDTEAFF.

The chain carries TRBV7-2 and TRBJ2-7; D perhaps matches TRBD1 (5 bases). V was trimmed by 1 base and J by 3 bases, leaving 13 bases between them. Germline V gene sequence: CDR1 SGHTA, CDR2 FQGNSA. The CDR3 length is 15 residues. The CDR3 region is CASSLGQGLHYEQYF. For the CDR3, the DNA is TGTGCCAGCAGCTTAGGGCAGGGCCTTCACTACGAGCAGTACTTC.

This clone occurred a few times. The rearrangement links TRBV7-2 to TRBJ2-7; TRBD1 agrees at 9 bases. Germline V CDR1 and CDR2: SGHTA, FQGNSA. The ends lost 5 bases at V and 2 bases at J; junction bases unmatched: 4. The CDR3 is 14 amino acids. The CDR3 DNA follows: TGTGCCAGCAGCCCCCGGGACAGGGCCTACGAGCAGTACTTC. Translating it yields CASSPRDRAYEQYF.

The rearrangement uses TRBV29-1 and TRBJ2-4; a possible D gene is TRBD2 (6 bases). From germline, CDR1 is SQVTM and CDR2 ANQGSEA. This CDR3 has 14 amino acids. V was shortened by 2 bases and J by 2 bases, with 10 bases between the two germline ends. The CDR3 here is CSVEPGETKNIQYF. The CDR3 DNA is TGCAGCGTTGAACCGGGAGAAACCAAAAACATTCAGTACTTC.

The rearrangement links TRBV10-3 to TRBJ1-2; D may be TRBD1 (5 bases). CDR3 size: 15 residues. In germline, CDR1 is ENHRY, CDR2 SYGVKD. The ends were cut back, 3 bases at V and 3 bases at J, with 14 bases in the middle. This CDR3 is CAISDNGRGDYGYTF. CDR3 DNA sequence: TGTGCCATCAGTGATAACGGGAGGGGAGACTATGGCTACACCTTC.

This clone was counted a few times. The chain links TRBV29-1 to TRBJ2-5; 9 bases are a match to TRBD1. The V gene's germline CDR1 is SQVTM and CDR2 ANQGSEA. Trimming removed 7 bases from V and 5 bases from J; junction bases left unmatched: 5. There are 12 residues in the CDR3. The chain's CDR3 is CSATGGVETQYF. DNA of the CDR3: TGCAGCGCAACAGGGGGCGTGGAGACCCAGTACTTC.

V gene TRBV19 combines with J gene TRBJ2-1; 10 bases are a match to TRBD1. CDR1 LNHDA and CDR2 SQIVND come from the germline V gene (reference sequence). V shed 6 bases and J 5 bases; nucleotides not matched to a gene: 4. This CDR3 region has 14 residues. The CDR3 is CASSRDRGHNEQFF. The CDR3, as DNA: TGTGCCAGTAGCAGAGACAGGGGGCACAATGAGCAGTTCTTC.

This clone came up once. The same CDR3 arises from other DNA sequences in this sample as well. This chain links TRBV9 with TRBJ2-5; D unclear. With 2 bases removed from V and 3 bases from J, the gap between germline ends came to 2 bases. The V gene's germline CDR1 is SGDLS and CDR2 YYNGEE. The CDR3 has 11 residues. The CDR3: CASSVEETQYF. The CDR3 nucleotides are TGTGCCAGCAGCGTCGAAGAGACCCAGTACTTC.

The rearrangement uses TRBV10-1 and TRBJ2-3, with D possibly TRBD1 on 6 matching bases. The ends were cut back, 3 bases at V and 2 bases at J, with 15 bases in the middle. CDR1 WNHNN and CDR2 SYGVQD come from the germline V gene (reference sequence). The CDR3 extends over 16 amino acids. CDR3 DNA: TGCGCCAGCAGTGACTCCGGACAGACCCTCACAGATACGCAGTATTTT. It translates to CASSDSGQTLTDTQYF.

The genes are TRBV7-9 and TRBJ2-2; D unclear. V lost 1 base and J lost 5, with 5 bases in between. From germline, CDR1 is SEHNR and CDR2 FQNEAQ (reference sequence). This CDR3 contains 13 residues. The CDR3 bases are TGTGCCAGCAGCTTAGACTCGACCGGGGAGCTGTTTTTT. Encoded protein: CASSLDSTGELFF.

CDR3 amino acids: CASSLDLENLQETQYF. CDR3 nucleotide sequence: TGTGCCAGCAGCTTAGATCTGGAAAACCTTCAAGAGACCCAGTACTTC. V is TRBV11-2 and J is TRBJ2-5; no clear D. V lost 0 bases and J 2 bases, leaving 13 bases between the germline ends. Germline V gene data show CDR1 as SGHAT and CDR2 as FQNNGV. The CDR3 length is 16 residues.

The V gene is TRBV25-1, the J gene TRBJ2-1; D unclear. This CDR3 has 15 amino acids. Germline V gives CDR1 MGHDK, CDR2 SYGVNS. V lost 3 bases, J lost 0 bases, and 9 bases lay in between. In nucleotides, the CDR3 is TGTGCCAGCAGTGAGAGTGCCTACTCCTACAATGAGCAGTTCTTC. It translates to CASSESAYSYNEQFF.

The table lists this clone with a few counts. The chain recombines TRBV29-1 with TRBJ2-7; no clear D. Trimming cost V 6 bases and J 2 bases, with 11 bases left between them. The CDR3 spans 12 residues. Germline V lookup: CDR1 SQVTM, CDR2 ANQGSEA. CDR3 coding DNA: TGCAGCGTCGGTCGGACGACCTACGAGCAGTACTTC. Its translation: CSVGRTTYEQYF.

The gene calls are TRBV28 and TRBJ1-2, with 7 bases fitting TRBD1. Germline V gene data show CDR1 as MDHEN and CDR2 as SYDVKM. V lost 4 bases to trimming and J lost 3 bases; unmatched junction nucleotides: 5. The CDR3 totals 14 residues. This CDR3 reads CASSSPGGYYGYTF. CDR3 bases: TGTGCCAGCAGTTCCCCAGGGGGGTACTATGGCTACACCTTC.

The chain joins TRBV25-1 to TRBJ2-1; no clear D. Germline CDR1 and CDR2: MGHDK and SYGVNS. This CDR3 has 12 amino acids. The V end was cut by 1 base, the J end by 7 bases, with 5 bases between. The CDR3 nucleotides are TGTGCCAGCAGTGAATTCTGGAATGAGCAGTTCTTC. Residues: CASSEFWNEQFF.

In its sample, this clone was seen a few times. The chain links TRBV5-6 to TRBJ2-3; no clear D gene. CDR3 length: 15 residues. V was trimmed by 3 bases and J by 0 bases, leaving 11 bases between them. Germline V gene data show CDR1 as SGHDT and CDR2 as YYEEEE. The CDR3 sequence: CASSSFKGSTDTQYF. The CDR3 nucleotides are TGTGCCAGCAGCTCCTTTAAGGGTAGCACAGATACGCAGTATTTT.

As to this clone: The sample has other DNA sequences that encode this CDR3 too. The CDR3 reads CSVEMVPGSGANVLTF. In DNA form, the CDR3 reads TGCAGCGTGGAAATGGTTCCGGGTAGTGGGGCCAACGTCCTGACTTTC. The chain combines TRBV29-1 with TRBJ2-6, with D uncertain. Deletions cut 6 bases from V and 3 bases from J, with 18 bases between. The CDR3 totals 16 residues. Germline loops: CDR1 SQVTM, CDR2 ANQGSEA.

This chain uses TRBV7-2 with TRBJ1-1, with D maybe TRBD1 (5 bases). The CDR3 totals 14 residues. Trimming stripped 3 bases from V and 5 bases from J, with 13 bases between. CDR1 and CDR2 from the germline V gene are SGHTA and FQGNSA. In DNA, the CDR3 is TGTGCCAGCAGCTTCAGGGTGCCTAGGACTGAAGCTTTCTTT. Translating it yields CASSFRVPRTEAFF.